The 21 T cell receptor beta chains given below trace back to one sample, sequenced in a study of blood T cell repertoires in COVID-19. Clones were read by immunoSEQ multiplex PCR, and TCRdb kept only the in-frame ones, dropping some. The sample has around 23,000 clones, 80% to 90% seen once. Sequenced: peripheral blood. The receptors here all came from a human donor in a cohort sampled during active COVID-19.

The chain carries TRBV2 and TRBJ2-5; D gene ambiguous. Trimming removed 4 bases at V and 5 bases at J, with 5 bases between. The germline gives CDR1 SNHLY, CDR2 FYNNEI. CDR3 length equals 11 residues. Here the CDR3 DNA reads TGTGCCAGCAGTGGTGAGGAGACCCAGTACTTC. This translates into CASSGEETQYF.

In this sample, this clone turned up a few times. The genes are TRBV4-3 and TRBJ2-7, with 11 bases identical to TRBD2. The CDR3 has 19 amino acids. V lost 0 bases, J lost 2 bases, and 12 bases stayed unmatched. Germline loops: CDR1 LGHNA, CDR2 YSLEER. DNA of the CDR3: TGCGCCAGCAGCCAAGAAAGTACTAGCGGGAGTATCCATCCCTACGAGCAGTACTTC. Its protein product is CASSQESTSGSIHPYEQYF.

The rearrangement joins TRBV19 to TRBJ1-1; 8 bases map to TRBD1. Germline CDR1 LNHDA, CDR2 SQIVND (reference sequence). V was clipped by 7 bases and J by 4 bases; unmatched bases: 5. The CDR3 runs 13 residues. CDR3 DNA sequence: TGTGCCAGTAAAACCACAGGGGGCACTGAAGCTTTCTTT. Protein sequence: CASKTTGGTEAFF.

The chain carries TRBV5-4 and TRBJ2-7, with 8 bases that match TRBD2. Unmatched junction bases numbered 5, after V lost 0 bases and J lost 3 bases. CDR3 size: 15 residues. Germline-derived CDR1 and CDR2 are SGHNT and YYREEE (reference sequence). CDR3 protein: CASSLDSSGLYEQYF. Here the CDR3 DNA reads TGTGCCAGCAGCTTGGATTCTAGCGGGCTCTACGAGCAGTACTTC.

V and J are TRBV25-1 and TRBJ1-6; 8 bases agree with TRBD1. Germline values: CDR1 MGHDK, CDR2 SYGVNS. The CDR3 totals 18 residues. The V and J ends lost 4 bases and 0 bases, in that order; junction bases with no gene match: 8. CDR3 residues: CASSAGQGWSSYNSPLHF. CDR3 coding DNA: TGTGCCAGCAGTGCCGGACAGGGATGGAGCTCCTATAATTCACCCCTCCACTTT.

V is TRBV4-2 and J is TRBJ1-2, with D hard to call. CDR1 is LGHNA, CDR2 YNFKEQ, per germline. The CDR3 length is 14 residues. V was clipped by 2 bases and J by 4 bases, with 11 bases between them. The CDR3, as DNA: TGTGCCAGCAGCCAACCCGACGGACTCTATGGCTACACCTTC. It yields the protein CASSQPDGLYGYTF.

CDR3 DNA: TGTGCCAGCAGCTTGGAAGGGGGCTCGGGGGCCGAGCAGTACTTC. This gives the protein CASSLEGGSGAEQYF. The chain links TRBV5-6 to TRBJ2-7; weak D call: TRBD1 (7 bases). Germline CDR1 SGHDT, CDR2 YYEEEE. This CDR3 region has 15 residues. Trimming removed 0 bases at V and 6 bases at J, with 16 bases between.

The CDR3 DNA follows: TGTGCCAGCAGTGGCCAGGGGCTGACCCAGTACTTC. It specifies CASSGQGLTQYF. J is TRBJ2-5 and V is TRBV2; a weak D match, TRBD1 (6 bases). CDR1 SNHLY and CDR2 FYNNEI come from the germline V gene. The CDR3 is 12 residues long. V gave up 4 bases and J gave up 7 bases, with 10 bases separating them.

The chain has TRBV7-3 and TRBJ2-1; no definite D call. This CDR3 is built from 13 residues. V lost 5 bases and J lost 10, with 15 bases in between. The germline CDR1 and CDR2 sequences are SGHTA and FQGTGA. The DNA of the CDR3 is TGTGCCAGCAGCCCAGGTGGTAGGTACGAGCAGTTCTTC. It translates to CASSPGGRYEQFF.

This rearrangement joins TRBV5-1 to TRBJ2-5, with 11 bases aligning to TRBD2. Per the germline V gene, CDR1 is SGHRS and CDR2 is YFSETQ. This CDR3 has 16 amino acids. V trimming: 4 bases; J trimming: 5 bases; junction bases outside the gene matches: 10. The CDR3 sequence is CASSGQLAGAGETQYF. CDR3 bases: TGCGCCAGCAGCGGGCAACTAGCGGGAGCGGGGGAGACCCAGTACTTC. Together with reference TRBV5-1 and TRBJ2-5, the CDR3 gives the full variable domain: KAGVTQTPRYLIKTRGQQVTLSCSPISGHRSVSWYQQTPGQGLQFLFEYFSETQRNKGNFPGRFSGRQFSNSRSEMNVSTLELGDSALYLCASSGQLAGAGETQYFGPGTRLLVL.

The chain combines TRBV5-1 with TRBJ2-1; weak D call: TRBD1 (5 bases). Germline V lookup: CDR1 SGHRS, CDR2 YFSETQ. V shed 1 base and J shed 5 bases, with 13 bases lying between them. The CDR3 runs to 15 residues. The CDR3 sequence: CASSLMAGLDNEQFF. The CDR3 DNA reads TGCGCCAGCAGCTTGATGGCAGGGCTAGACAATGAGCAGTTCTTC.

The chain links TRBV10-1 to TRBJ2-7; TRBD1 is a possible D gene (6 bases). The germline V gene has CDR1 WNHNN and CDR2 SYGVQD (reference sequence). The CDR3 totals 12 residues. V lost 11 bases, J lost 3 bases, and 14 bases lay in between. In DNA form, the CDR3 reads TGCGCCGGGCCAGGGGTTTACTACGAGCAGTACTTC. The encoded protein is CAGPGVYYEQYF.

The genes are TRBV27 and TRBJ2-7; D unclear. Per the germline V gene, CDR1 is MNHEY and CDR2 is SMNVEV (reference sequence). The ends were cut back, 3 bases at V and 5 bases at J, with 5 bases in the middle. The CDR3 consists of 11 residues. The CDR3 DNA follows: TGTGCCAGCAGTTTCTTCGACGAGCAGTACTTC. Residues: CASSFFDEQYF.

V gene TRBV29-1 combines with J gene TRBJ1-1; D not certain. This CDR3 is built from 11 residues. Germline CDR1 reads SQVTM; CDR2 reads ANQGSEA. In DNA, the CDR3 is TGCAGGGGAGGGCAGGCTTCTTTCGCTTTCTTT. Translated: CRGGQASFAFF.

CDR3 protein: CASSYGTSSYNEQFF. Written as DNA, the CDR3 is TGTGCCAGCAGTTACGGGACTAGCAGCTACAATGAGCAGTTCTTC. The chain carries TRBV6-5 and TRBJ2-1, with TRBD2 matching 9 bases. The ends lost 2 bases at V and 3 bases at J; junction bases unmatched: 2. This CDR3 contains 15 residues. From germline, CDR1 is MNHEY and CDR2 SVGAGI.

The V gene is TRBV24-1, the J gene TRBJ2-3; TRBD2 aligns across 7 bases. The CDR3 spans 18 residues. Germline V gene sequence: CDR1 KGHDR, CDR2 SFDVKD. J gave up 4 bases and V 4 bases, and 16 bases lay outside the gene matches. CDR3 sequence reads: CATSELTPTGGVSDTQYF. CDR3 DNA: TGTGCCACCAGTGAATTAACCCCGACTGGGGGGGTGTCAGATACGCAGTATTTT.

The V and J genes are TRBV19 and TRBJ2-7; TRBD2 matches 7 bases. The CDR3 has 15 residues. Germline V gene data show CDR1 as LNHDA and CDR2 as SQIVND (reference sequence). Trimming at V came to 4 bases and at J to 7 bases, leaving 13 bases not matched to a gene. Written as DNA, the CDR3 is TGTGCCAGTAGTAGCGGGCTAGCGGCCGGATGGGAGCAGTACTTC. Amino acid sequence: CASSSGLAAGWEQYF.

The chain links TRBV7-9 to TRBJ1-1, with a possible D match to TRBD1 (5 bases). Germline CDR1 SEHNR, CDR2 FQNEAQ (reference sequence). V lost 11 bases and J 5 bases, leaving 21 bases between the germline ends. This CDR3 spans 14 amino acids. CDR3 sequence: CAGLTGGIGTEAFF. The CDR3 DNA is TGTGCCGGGCTGACGGGGGGAATAGGTACTGAAGCTTTCTTT.

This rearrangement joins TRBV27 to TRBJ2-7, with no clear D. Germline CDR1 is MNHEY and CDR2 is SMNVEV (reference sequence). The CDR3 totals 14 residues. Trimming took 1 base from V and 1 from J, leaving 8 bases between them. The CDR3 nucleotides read TGTGCCAGCAGTTTATATCTAGAGTCCTACGAGCAGTACTTC. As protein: CASSLYLESYEQYF.

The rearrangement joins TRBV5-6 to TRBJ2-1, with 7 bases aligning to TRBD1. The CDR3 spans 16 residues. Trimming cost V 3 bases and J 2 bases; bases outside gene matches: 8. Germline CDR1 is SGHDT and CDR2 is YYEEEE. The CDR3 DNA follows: TGTGCCAGCAGCTGGAGGTCTGGGACAGCCTACAATGAGCAGTTCTTC. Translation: CASSWRSGTAYNEQFF.

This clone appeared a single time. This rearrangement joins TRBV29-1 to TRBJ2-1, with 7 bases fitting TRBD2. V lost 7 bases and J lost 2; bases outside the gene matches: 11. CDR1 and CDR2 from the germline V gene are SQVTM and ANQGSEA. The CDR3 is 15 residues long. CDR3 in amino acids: CSGYLSGGTYNEQFF. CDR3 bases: TGCAGCGGGTACCTTTCCGGGGGGACCTACAATGAGCAGTTCTTC.